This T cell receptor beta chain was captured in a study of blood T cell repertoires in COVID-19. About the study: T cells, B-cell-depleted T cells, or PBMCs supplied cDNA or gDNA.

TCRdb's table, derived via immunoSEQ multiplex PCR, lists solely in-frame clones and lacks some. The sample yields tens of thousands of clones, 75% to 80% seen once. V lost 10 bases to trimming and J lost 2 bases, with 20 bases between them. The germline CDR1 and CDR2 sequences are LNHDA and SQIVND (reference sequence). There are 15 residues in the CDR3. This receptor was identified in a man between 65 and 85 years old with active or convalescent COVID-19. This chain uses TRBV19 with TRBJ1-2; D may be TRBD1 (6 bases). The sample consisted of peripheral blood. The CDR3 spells CATLRAGGSNYGYTF. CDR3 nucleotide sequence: TGTGCCACGCTCCGAGCGGGGGGCTCAAACTATGGCTACACCTTC. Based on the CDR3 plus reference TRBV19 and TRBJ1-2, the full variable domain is DGGITQSPKYLFRKEGQNVTLSCEQNLNHDAMYWYRQDPGQGLRLIYYSQIVNDFQKGDIAEGYSVSREKKESFPLTVTSAQKNPTAFYLCATLRAGGSNYGYTFGSGTRLTVV.